This T cell receptor beta chain derives from a study of technical replicates of blood from several donors. Here immunoSEQ multiplex PCR was the method, and the copy in TCRdb shows in-frame clones only, minus some. The data hold fewer than 85,000 clones, with approximately 94% observed a single time. The sequencing sample was made of T cells isolated from PBMCs. The TCR comes from a human donor in good health.

The CDR3 sequence: CASSFSGVAFF. The CDR3 DNA sequence: TGTGCCAGCAGCTTCAGCGGTGTAGCTTTCTTT. The chain couples TRBV5-4 to TRBJ1-1; unclear D gene. This CDR3 has 11 residues. Between the trimmed V and J ends, which lost 2 bases and 10 bases, there was a span of 9 bases. Per the germline V gene, CDR1 is SGHNT and CDR2 is YYREEE (reference sequence).